This is a list of T cell receptor beta chains from one sample in a study of radiation and T cells in renal cell carcinoma. Clones were sequenced by immunoSEQ multiplex PCR, and TCRdb holds only the in-frame ones, with some missing. Of roughly 130,000 clones in the sample, approximately 80% were seen once. Sequences were derived from blood, sampled from a patient whose treatment included radiotherapy and nephrectomy. These receptors originate from a woman aged 60-70 years with renal cell carcinoma. Each CDR3 is given with its conserved first and last residue. The D gene is left open where the match is weak. Expanded clones get a size class; other rows say once, few or many, or leave the size out.

V gene,clone size,D gene,J gene,CDR3 DNA,CDR3 protein
TRBV5-6,.,.,TRBJ1-1,TGTGCCAGCAGCTTGTTCGGGGAAGCTTTCTTT,CASSLFGEAFF
TRBV7-9,.,.,TRBJ2-5,TGTGCCAGCAGCCAGAGACAGGCGAATCAAGAGACCCAGTACTTC,CASSQRQANQETQYF
TRBV27,few,.,TRBJ2-2,TGTGCCAGCAGTTTATCGGGGTCCGGGGAGCTGTTTTTT,CASSLSGSGELFF
TRBV9,once,TRBD1,TRBJ2-5,TGTGCCAGCAGCCCCAGGGGGCCGGGGGCGCGGACAGAGACCCAGTACTTC,CASSPRGPGARTETQYF
TRBV5-5,.,.,TRBJ2-7,TGTGCCAGCAGCTTGTGGGCGGAGCGGTACGAGCAGTACTTC,CASSLWAERYEQYF
TRBV6-1,.,.,TRBJ1-1,TGTGCCAGCAGTGAAGCGTGGGCCGGCCCCTTAAACACTGAAGCTTTCTTT,CASSEAWAGPLNTEAFF
TRBV6-5,.,.,TRBJ2-7,TGTGCCAGCAGGCCAAGGGGGGGGCTGAACGAGCAGTACTTC,CASRPRGGLNEQYF
TRBV9,.,.,TRBJ1-6,TGTGCCAGCAGCGTAGGGACAGAAAATTCACCCCTCCACTTT,CASSVGTENSPLHF
TRBV6-9,.,TRBD2,TRBJ2-7,TGTGCCAGCAGTTATATCCCCACCAGCGGGAGGGTCTCCGAGCAGTACTTC,CASSYIPTSGRVSEQYF
TRBV6-1,.,.,TRBJ1-6,TGTGCCAGCAGTGATTCCCCTCCCGGGGGAGATTCACCCCTCCACTTT,CASSDSPPGGDSPLHF
TRBV5-5,.,.,TRBJ1-2,TGTGCCAGCAGCTTGGCCCGGCAAGCTAACTATGGCTACACCTTC,CASSLARQANYGYTF
TRBV19,.,TRBD1,TRBJ1-4,TGTGCCAGCGGACAGGGGTTGGCTAATGAAAAACTGTTTTTT,CASGQGLANEKLFF
TRBV15,.,TRBD1,TRBJ1-5,TGTGCCACCAGCAGAGGTCCGACAGGGGGCAGTCAGCCCCAGCATTTT,CATSRGPTGGSQPQHF
TRBV19,once,.,TRBJ1-2,TGTGCCAGTAGTACCCGCGGGAGCGAGTTTGGCTACACCTTC,CASSTRGSEFGYTF
TRBV19,.,.,TRBJ2-2,TGTGCCAGTAGTAATGCCGGGACTGACAACACCGGGGAGCTGTTTTTT,CASSNAGTDNTGELFF
TRBV7-9,once,TRBD1,TRBJ1-1,TGTGCCAGCAGCTTGGCGGGGAGGACAGGGGACCTTAGGGTCTTT,CASSLAGRTGDLRVF
TRBV2,.,.,TRBJ1-5,TGTGCCAGCAGTGAAACCGGGGGGGGCAATCAGCCCCAGCATTTT,CASSETGGGNQPQHF
TRBV7-7,.,.,TRBJ2-5,TGTGCTAGCAGCTTAGTAAACCCCGAAGAGACCCAGTACTTC,CASSLVNPEETQYF
TRBV5-1,.,.,TRBJ1-5,TGCGCCAGCAGCTTGGGTGGGGGCAATCAGCCCCAGCATTTT,CASSLGGGNQPQHF
TRBV5-1,.,.,TRBJ1-4,TGCGCCAGCAGCTTGGGCTCCCCCTCACAAAAACTGTTTTTT,CASSLGSPSQKLFF
TRBV25-1,.,.,TRBJ2-7,TGTGCCAGCAGTGAATACGGGTCGATGGAGCAGTACTTC,CASSEYGSMEQYF
TRBV19,few,TRBD2,TRBJ2-2,TGTGCCAGTAGTATTAGCGGGAGTTTAACCGGGGAGCTGTTTTTT,CASSISGSLTGELFF
TRBV28,.,.,TRBJ1-2,TGTGCCAGCAGTTTAGTGAGTGATGGCTACACCTTC,CASSLVSDGYTF
TRBV6-6,.,.,TRBJ1-4,TGTGCCAGCAAGTATCGGGGGCATAATGAAAAACTGTTTTTT,CASKYRGHNEKLFF
TRBV25-1,.,.,TRBJ2-3,TGTGCCAGCAGTGAATTGGGAGGCGATACGCAGTATTTT,CASSELGGDTQYF
TRBV28,.,.,TRBJ1-1,TGTGCCAGCAGCCTTAAACAGGGTTGGACTGAAGCTTTCTTT,CASSLKQGWTEAFF
TRBV9,.,.,TRBJ1-5,TGTGCCAGCAGCGTAGACAGAATCTTTAGCAATCAGCCCCAGCATTTT,CASSVDRIFSNQPQHF
TRBV19,.,TRBD1,TRBJ2-7,TGTGCCAGTAGTATCGGTCAGGGGGCAAGGGAGCAGTACTTC,CASSIGQGAREQYF
TRBV5-1,.,TRBD2,TRBJ2-3,TGCGCCAGCAGCTCAGGGACTAGCGGCACAATAGCACAAGATACGCAGTATTTT,CASSSGTSGTIAQDTQYF
TRBV9,.,TRBD2,TRBJ2-5,TGTGCCAGCAGCGCTTCTAGCGGAAATTCCCAAGAGACCCAGTACTTC,CASSASSGNSQETQYF
TRBV5-5,.,TRBD1,TRBJ1-2,TGTGCCAGCAGCTTTTCACAGGGGGAAGTCTATGGCTACACCTTC,CASSFSQGEVYGYTF
TRBV18,.,TRBD2,TRBJ2-1,TGTGCCAGCTCACCCGGGGCGGGAGGGCCGGATGAGCAGTTCTTC,CASSPGAGGPDEQFF
TRBV7-2,.,.,TRBJ1-4,TGTGCCAGCAGCCCCGCTGTAACCGAAAAACTGTTTTTT,CASSPAVTEKLFF
TRBV28,.,.,TRBJ1-2,TGTGCCAGCAGCTTAGACAGCAACTATGGCTACACCTTC,CASSLDSNYGYTF